This T cell receptor (beta chain) was recovered during a study of identical twins. Each CDR3 protein is one row after TCRdb ran MiXCR on the 5' RACE reads. The data contain about 200,000 distinct CDR3 sequences, approximately 16% of them singletons. There are 14 residues in the CDR3. Germline lookup yields CDR1 SGHVS and CDR2 FNYEAQ. V was clipped by 1 base and J by 4 bases, with 11 bases between them. The sample also formed part of further work on T cells expressing NK-cell markers.

The clonotype comes from a woman between 18 and 30 years old in good health. The rearrangement joins TRBV7-6 to TRBJ2-7, with D possibly being TRBD1 (5 bases). What was sequenced was CD8+ T cells sorted from blood. The CDR3 spells CASSLEARDYEQYF. The CDR3 bases are TGTGCCAGCAGCTTAGAAGCCAGGGATTACGAGCAGTACTTC.